The 5 T cell receptor beta chains in this list originate from one sample, sequenced in a study of blood T cell repertoires in COVID-19. The table came from immunoSEQ multiplex PCR; TCRdb's copy has only in-frame clones and leaves some out. Among more than 130,000 clones listed, just under 90% were seen once. Sequencing was carried out using peripheral blood. These receptors came from a woman between 40 and 55 years old with acute or convalescent COVID-19.

The chain combines TRBV21-1 with TRBJ1-5; the table assigns TRBD1, which was not confirmed against the DNA. TRBV21-1 is noted as a pseudogene. The CDR3 has 15 amino acids. The CDR3 reads CASSKLGTGAPSQHF. CDR3 nucleotide sequence: TGTGCCAGCAGCAAACTAGGGACAGGGGCCCCCTCCCAGCATTTT.

About this clone: The junction differs from germline at one of its ends, possibly a read error. This chain uses TRBV5-6 with TRBJ1-2; TRBD1 might be the D (5 bases). CDR1 is SGHDT and CDR2 is YYEEEE in the germline V gene. This CDR3 spans 12 amino acids. The chain's CDR3 is CASSLFGGSFSF. CDR3 bases: TGTGCCAGCAGCTTGTTCGGGGGAAGTTTCTCCTTC.

The V and J genes are TRBV7-2 and TRBJ2-7; TRBD1 might be the D (6 bases). The CDR3 totals 15 residues. The ends were cut back, 5 bases at V and 1 base at J, with 15 bases in the middle. The germline gives CDR1 SGHTA, CDR2 FQGNSA. The CDR3 DNA is TGTGCCAGCAGCGACGACAGGAACCCTTCCTACGAGCAGTACTTC. As protein: CASSDDRNPSYEQYF. Variable domain in full (rest from reference TRBV7-2 and TRBJ2-7): GAGVSQSPSNKVTEKGKDVELRCDPISGHTALYWYRQSLGQGLEFLIYFQGNSAPDKSGLPSDRFSAERTGGSVSTLTIQRTQQEDSAVYLCASSDDRNPSYEQYFGPGTRLTVT.

V is TRBV6-6 and J is TRBJ1-5; D remains ambiguous. This CDR3 spans 13 amino acids. V was trimmed by 9 bases and J by 4 bases, leaving 13 bases between them. Germline values: CDR1 MNHNY, CDR2 SVGAGI (reference sequence). The CDR3: CASSRTGNQPQHF. The CDR3 DNA reads TGTGCCAGTTCTCGGACGGGGAATCAGCCCCAGCATTTT.

The chain employs TRBV2 and TRBJ2-7; 11 bases match TRBD1. The CDR3 length is 14 residues. With V trimmed by 6 bases and J by 6 bases, 7 bases remained unmatched. Germline V lookup: CDR1 SNHLY, CDR2 FYNNEI. The CDR3 nucleotides read TGTGCCAGCAGGAAGGGACAGGGGGTAATCGAGCAGTACTTC. It codes for CASRKGQGVIEQYF.